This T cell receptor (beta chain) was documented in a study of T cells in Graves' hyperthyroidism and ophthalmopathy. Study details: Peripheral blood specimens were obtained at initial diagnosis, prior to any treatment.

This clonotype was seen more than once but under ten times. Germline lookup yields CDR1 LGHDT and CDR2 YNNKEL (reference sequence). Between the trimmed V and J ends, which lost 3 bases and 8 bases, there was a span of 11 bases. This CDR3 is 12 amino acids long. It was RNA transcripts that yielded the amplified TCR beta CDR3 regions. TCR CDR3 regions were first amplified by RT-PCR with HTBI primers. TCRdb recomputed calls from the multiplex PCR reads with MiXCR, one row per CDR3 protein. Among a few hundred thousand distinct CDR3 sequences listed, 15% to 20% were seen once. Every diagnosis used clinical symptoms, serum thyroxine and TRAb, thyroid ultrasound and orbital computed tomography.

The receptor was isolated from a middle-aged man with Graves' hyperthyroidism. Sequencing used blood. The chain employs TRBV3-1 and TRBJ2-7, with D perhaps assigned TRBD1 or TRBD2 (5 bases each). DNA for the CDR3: TGTGCCAGCAGCCAGCGTGGGGGAAAGCAGTACTTC. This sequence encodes CASSQRGGKQYF.